These 20 T cell receptor beta chains were sequenced from one sample in a study of shared clonotypes between healthy human individuals. Naive-designated CD8 cells lacked CD45RO, were positively enriched for CCR7, and omitted terminally differentiated effector memory CD45RA+ cells. Repertoires were generated with immunoSEQ multiplex PCR, while TCRdb's copy carries only in-frame clones and drops some. The data hold around 2,100,000 clones, with about 95% observed a single time. The sequenced material came from naive CD8+ T cells sorted from blood. These receptors were collected from a man aged 18 to 35 in good health.

The chain combines TRBV18 with TRBJ1-1; 9 nucleotides agree with TRBD1. V shed 2 bases and J 4 bases; nucleotides not matched to a gene: 5. The CDR3 runs 15 residues. The germline V gene has CDR1 KGHSH and CDR2 LQKENI. The CDR3 sequence: CASSPRQGEGTEAFF. CDR3 sequence (DNA): TGTGCCAGCTCACCAAGACAGGGGGAAGGCACTGAAGCTTTCTTT.

This clone was detected only once. The chain uses TRBV7-9 and TRBJ2-1, with 8 positions matching TRBD2. The CDR3 covers 15 residues. Looked up from germline, CDR1 is SEHNR and CDR2 is FQNEAQ (reference sequence). The V gene end was trimmed by 2 bases and the J gene end by 7 bases; junction bases not matched to a gene: 7. CDR3 region: CASSLTAGGRNEQFF. In nucleotides, the CDR3 is TGTGCCAGCAGCTTAACGGCGGGGGGTCGGAATGAGCAGTTCTTC. Complete variable domain (other parts from reference TRBV7-9 and TRBJ2-1): DTGVSQNPRHKITKRGQNVTFRCDPISEHNRLYWYRQTLGQGPEFLTYFQNEAQLEKSRLLSDRFSAERPKGSFSTLEIQRTEQGDSAMYLCASSLTAGGRNEQFFGPGTRLTVL.

The chain has TRBV4-1 and TRBJ2-1; the match to TRBD1 covers 7 bases. This CDR3 has 16 amino acids. With 2 bases clipped from V and 6 bases from J, the junction kept 10 bases outside the gene matches. The V gene's germline CDR1 is MGHRA and CDR2 YSYEKL. For the CDR3, the DNA is TGCGCCAGCAGCCAAACCCCGGGACAGATAAGCAATGAGCAGTTCTTC. Its protein is CASSQTPGQISNEQFF.

J is TRBJ1-1 and V is TRBV2, with 9 positions matching TRBD1. V lost 7 bases, J lost 6 bases, and 15 bases stayed unmatched. The CDR3 runs 16 residues. Germline-derived CDR1 and CDR2 are SNHLY and FYNNEI. CDR3 bases: TGTGCCAGCAATTGGAGGACAGGGGATATTAGGTCTGAAGCTTTCTTT. Translating gives CASNWRTGDIRSEAFF.

The chain employs TRBV19 and TRBJ2-7, with D possibly being TRBD1 or TRBD2 (5 bases each). Germline-derived CDR1 and CDR2 are LNHDA and SQIVND (reference sequence). The V end lost 4 bases, the J end lost 1 base, and 17 bases lay between the germline ends. CDR3 length equals 16 residues. CDR3 amino acids: CASSTRPGTLSYEQYF. Written as DNA, the CDR3 is TGTGCCAGTAGTACACGTCCCGGGACCCTTTCCTACGAGCAGTACTTC.

The genes are TRBV30 and TRBJ2-7; the match to TRBD2 covers 10 bases. CDR3 length: 16 amino acids. Germline values: CDR1 GTSNPN, CDR2 SVGIG (reference sequence). V shed 2 bases and J 4 bases; nucleotides not matched to a gene: 11. The CDR3 DNA reads TGTGCCTGGAGTCATGGCCTAGCGGGAGTTGTTTACGAGCAGTACTTC. Translation: CAWSHGLAGVVYEQYF.

CDR3 DNA: TGTGCCAGCAGCTCGGGACCCGTAATGGATGGCTACACCTTC. Its translation is CASSSGPVMDGYTF. The gene calls are TRBV5-6 and TRBJ1-2, with D tentatively TRBD1 (5 bases). V was clipped by 3 bases and J by 6 bases, with 15 bases between them. The length of the CDR3 is 14 residues. CDR1 is SGHDT, CDR2 YYEEEE, per germline.

The chain combines TRBV6-5 with TRBJ1-1; D is uncertain. CDR1 and CDR2 from the germline V gene are MNHEY and SVGAGI. The CDR3 runs 14 residues. Trimming left V 6 bases short and J 6 bases short, with 17 bases between. CDR3 bases: TGTGCCAGCAGCATCGGAGGCGGAGGACCTGAAGCTTTCTTT. Its translation is CASSIGGGGPEAFF.

The J gene is TRBJ1-4, the V gene TRBV4-3; 9 nucleotides line up with TRBD1. The CDR3 consists of 17 residues. Germline V CDR1 and CDR2: LGHNA, YSLEER. V lost 3 bases, J lost 8 bases, and 13 bases stayed unmatched. The CDR3 loop is CASSHSLQGAILEKLFF. The DNA of the CDR3 is TGCGCCAGCAGCCACAGTCTACAGGGGGCGATATTAGAAAAACTGTTTTTT.

The genes are TRBV7-6 and TRBJ2-2; 7 positions agree with TRBD2. CDR1 and CDR2 (germline): SGHVS, FNYEAQ. V shed 4 bases, J shed 3 bases, and the junction held 5 bases outside the gene matches. The CDR3 sequence is 15 residues long. The chain's CDR3 is CASSWEGLYTGELFF. As DNA, the CDR3 is TGTGCCAGCAGCTGGGAGGGACTATACACCGGGGAGCTGTTTTTT.

The chain uses TRBV19 and TRBJ1-2; D possibly corresponds to TRBD1 (5 bases). Germline lookup yields CDR1 LNHDA and CDR2 SQIVND (reference sequence). The CDR3 sequence is 14 residues long. V was trimmed by 5 bases and J by 3 bases, leaving 13 bases between them. The CDR3 region is CASSPPTAYYGYTF. CDR3 nucleotide sequence: TGTGCCAGTAGTCCCCCGACAGCGTACTATGGCTACACCTTC.

The chain combines TRBV7-8 with TRBJ2-5, with 8 bases aligning to TRBD1. J gave up 1 base and V 7 bases, and 5 bases lay outside the gene matches. There are 14 residues in the CDR3. Per germline, CDR1 SGHVS and CDR2 FQNEAQ. The DNA for the CDR3 is TGTGCCAGCACCGAACAGGGGGTCCAAGAGACCCAGTACTTC. Encoded protein: CASTEQGVQETQYF.

The chain has TRBV9 and TRBJ2-2; D assignment may be TRBD1 or TRBD2 (5 bases each). The V gene's germline CDR1 is SGDLS and CDR2 YYNGEE. CDR3 length equals 18 residues. The V end lost 3 bases, the J end lost 0 bases, and 18 bases lay between the germline ends. CDR3 coding DNA: TGTGCCAGCAGCGCCGTTCGAACCGGGACGGCGAACACCGGGGAGCTGTTTTTT. Amino acids: CASSAVRTGTANTGELFF.

V is TRBV19 and J is TRBJ2-2; possibly TRBD2 for D (6 bases). Germline V gene lookup returns CDR1 LNHDA and CDR2 SQIVND (reference sequence). V was pared by 1 base and J by 4 bases, with 10 bases between. CDR3 size: 15 residues. The CDR3 nucleotides read TGTGCCAGTAGTATAGTCGGGGGAACCACCGGGGAGCTGTTTTTT. The encoded protein is CASSIVGGTTGELFF.

The rearrangement uses TRBV25-1 and TRBJ2-3; D is ambiguous. Germline V gives CDR1 MGHDK, CDR2 SYGVNS. V was shortened by 7 bases and J by 5 bases, with 7 bases between the two germline ends. This CDR3 has 11 amino acids. The CDR3 DNA sequence: TGTGCCAGCACGTCGTTAGATACGCAGTATTTT. It codes for CASTSLDTQYF.

The chain recombines TRBV4-1 with TRBJ1-6, with 7 bases identical to TRBD1. Germline V gene lookup returns CDR1 MGHRA and CDR2 YSYEKL. The CDR3 runs to 16 residues. The V gene end was trimmed by 5 bases and the J gene end by 7 bases; junction bases not matched to a gene: 11. The CDR3 sequence is CASSLRQGLSNSPLHF. In DNA form, the CDR3 reads TGCGCCAGCAGCTTAAGACAGGGACTATCGAATTCACCCCTCCACTTT.

In the case of this clone: This specimen includes other DNA sequences encoding the same CDR3. The V call is TRBV5-6, the J call TRBJ2-7; no clear D gene. V lost 1 base and J lost 2, with 7 bases in between. This CDR3 is built from 13 residues. CDR1 SGHDT and CDR2 YYEEEE come from the germline V gene. The CDR3 loop reads CASSLQVPYEQYF. The DNA of the CDR3 is TGTGCCAGCAGCTTGCAGGTACCCTACGAGCAGTACTTC.

V is TRBV7-8 and J is TRBJ2-5; D is possibly TRBD2 (5 bases). CDR1 and CDR2 from the germline V gene are SGHVS and FQNEAQ. CDR3 length: 16 residues. Trimming removed 5 bases from V and 5 bases from J, with 21 bases in between. CDR3 nucleotides: TGTGCCAGCAGCCCGATGGAGAGATTGGGCGGGGAGACCCAGTACTTC. Its translation is CASSPMERLGGETQYF.

The chain couples TRBV27 to TRBJ2-3, with TRBD2 identical over 8 bases. Trimming took 5 bases from V and 4 from J; bases not matched to a gene: 11. Per germline, CDR1 MNHEY and CDR2 SMNVEV (reference sequence). CDR3 length: 16 amino acids. The CDR3 here is CASSPRGSGIPDTQYF. CDR3 DNA sequence: TGTGCCAGCAGTCCCCGTGGTAGCGGGATCCCAGATACGCAGTATTTT.

The chain employs TRBV19 and TRBJ1-2, with D hard to call. Per germline, CDR1 LNHDA and CDR2 SQIVND (reference sequence). V dropped 4 bases and J dropped 1 base, with 13 bases sitting between them. The CDR3 consists of 15 residues. The CDR3 loop is CASSSRTELNYGYTF. In nucleotides, the CDR3 is TGTGCCAGTAGTAGTCGGACTGAGCTTAACTATGGCTACACCTTC.